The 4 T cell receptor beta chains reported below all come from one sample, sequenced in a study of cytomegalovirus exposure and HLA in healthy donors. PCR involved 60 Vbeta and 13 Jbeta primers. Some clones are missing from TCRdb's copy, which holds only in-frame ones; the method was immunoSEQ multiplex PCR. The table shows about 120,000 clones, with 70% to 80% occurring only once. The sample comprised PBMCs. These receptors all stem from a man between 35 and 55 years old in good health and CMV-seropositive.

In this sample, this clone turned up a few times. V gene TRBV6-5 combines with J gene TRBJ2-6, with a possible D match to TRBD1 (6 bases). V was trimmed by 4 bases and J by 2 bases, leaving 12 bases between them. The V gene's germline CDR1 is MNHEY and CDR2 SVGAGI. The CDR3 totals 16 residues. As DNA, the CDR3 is TGTGCCAGCAGTTCCACAGGGAACCCTGGGGCCAACGTCCTGACTTTC. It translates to CASSSTGNPGANVLTF.

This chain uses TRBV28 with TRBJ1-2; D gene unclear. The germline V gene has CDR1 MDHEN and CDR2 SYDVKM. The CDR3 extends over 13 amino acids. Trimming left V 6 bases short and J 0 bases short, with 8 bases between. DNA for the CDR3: TGTGCCAGCAGCCGTCAGTCTAACTATGGCTACACCTTC. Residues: CASSRQSNYGYTF.

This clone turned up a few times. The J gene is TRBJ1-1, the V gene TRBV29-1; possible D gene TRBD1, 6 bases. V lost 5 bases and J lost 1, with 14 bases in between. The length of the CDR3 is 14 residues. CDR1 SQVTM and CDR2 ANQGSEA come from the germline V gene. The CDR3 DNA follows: TGCAGCGTTAAGTCAGGGACACAGAACACTGAAGCTTTCTTT. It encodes CSVKSGTQNTEAFF.

The CDR3 region has the DNA TGTGCCAGCAGCCAAACACAGGGGTATCAGCCCCAGCATTTT. Translation gives CASSQTQGYQPQHF. The genes are TRBV7-9 and TRBJ1-5; 7 bases fit TRBD1. From germline, CDR1 is SEHNR and CDR2 FQNEAQ (reference sequence). This CDR3 is built from 14 residues. V dropped 5 bases and J dropped 5; count of bases not matched to a gene: 6.